The 32 T cell receptor beta chains below come from one sample, sequenced in a study of regulatory T cells in long-lasting Graves disease. CDR3 regions were amplified by Arm-PCR using iRepertoire HTBI primers to build TCR beta libraries. TCRdb reanalysed the multiplex PCR reads using MiXCR and keeps one entry per CDR3 protein. The sample lists roughly 300,000 distinct CDR3 sequences; around 23% were seen once. The time point denotes: persistent/refractory GD, antithyroid drugs over 5 years with positive TRAb. The TCR library used RNA extracted from PBMCs. Sequencing used peripheral blood mononuclear cells (PBMCs), obtained when the disease was refractory, from a patient treated with antithyroid drugs. The receptor source for this set is a female donor with Graves disease.

This clonotype was detected ten times or more. The rearrangement links TRBV28 to TRBJ2-7; TRBD2 matches at 8 bases. Germline trimming cut 4 bases from V and 1 base from J; bases unmatched to any gene: 6. The CDR3 has 15 residues. Germline values: CDR1 MDHEN, CDR2 SYDVKM. Written as DNA, the CDR3 is TGTGCCAGCAGTTCGGGGGGGGACCGTTCCTACGAGCAGTACTTC. This translates into CASSSGGDRSYEQYF.

The V call is TRBV29-1, the J call TRBJ2-3; 8 positions match TRBD2. V trimming: 3 bases; J trimming: 4 bases; junction bases outside the gene matches: 6. The germline CDR1 and CDR2 sequences are SQVTM and ANQGSEA. This CDR3 comprises 14 residues. The DNA for the CDR3 is TGCAGCGTTGATCCCGGGAGGGGGTCAGATACGCAGTATTTT. It translates to CSVDPGRGSDTQYF.

V usage is TRBV19 and J usage is TRBJ1-6; a possible D gene is TRBD1 (6 bases). CDR1 is LNHDA, CDR2 SQIVND, per germline (reference sequence). V lost 5 bases to trimming and J lost 4 bases, with 15 bases between them. The length of the CDR3 is 16 residues. In DNA, the CDR3 is TGTGCCAGTAGTGGACTTGGGGGCACGTATAATTCACCCCTCCACTTT. Translated, it gives CASSGLGGTYNSPLHF.

This clonotype has at least ten counts. The junction and the germline gene differ at one end; a read error may be behind it. The CDR3 bases are TGTGCCAGCAGTCTACCGGGCCTAGAGGTGGATTTT. It codes for CASSLPGLEVDF. V is TRBV28 and J is TRBJ1-5; no clear D. Germline assignment: CDR1 MDHEN and CDR2 SYDVKM. The CDR3 sequence is 12 residues long.

A few counts support this clonotype. The chain has TRBV12-3 or TRBV12-4 and TRBJ2-7; 7 nucleotides match TRBD1. The CDR3 is 15 amino acids. V lost 6 bases, J lost 3 bases, and 11 bases stayed unmatched. CDR3 loop: CASSLYLGQDYEQYF. In DNA form, the CDR3 reads TGTGCCAGCAGCCTCTACCTAGGACAGGACTACGAGCAGTACTTC.

This clonotype was observed many times. This sequence joins TRBV27 and TRBJ1-1; 7 nucleotides line up with TRBD1. Looked up from germline, CDR1 is MNHEY and CDR2 is SMNVEV (reference sequence). With V trimmed by 5 bases and J by 0 bases, 3 bases remained unmatched. The CDR3 loop spans 14 amino acids. CDR3 residues: CASSPGGVNTEAFF. In DNA, the CDR3 is TGTGCCAGCAGTCCAGGGGGGGTGAACACTGAAGCTTTCTTT.

This clonotype was recorded at least ten times. The gene calls are TRBV28 and TRBJ1-5; no clear D. Per the germline V gene, CDR1 is MDHEN and CDR2 is SYDVKM. This CDR3 has 13 amino acids. With 4 bases removed from V and 2 bases from J, the gap between germline ends came to 6 bases. The CDR3 spells CASSSSGNQPQHF. CDR3 nucleotides: TGTGCCAGCAGTTCCAGCGGCAATCAGCCCCAGCATTTT. Using reference TRBV28 and TRBJ1-5 for the parts outside the CDR3, the full variable domain is DVKVTQSSRYLVKRTGEKVFLECVQDMDHENMFWYRQDPGLGLRLIYFSYDVKMKEKGDIPEGYSVSREKKERFSLILESASTNQTSMYLCASSSSGNQPQHFGDGTRLSIL.

This clonotype was seen ten or more times. The chain carries TRBV7-9 and TRBJ2-5, with no clear D. CDR1 and CDR2 (germline): SEHNR, FQNEAQ (reference sequence). This CDR3 has 12 amino acids. V gave up 6 bases and J gave up 5 bases, with 10 bases separating them. CDR3 DNA: TGTGCCAGCAGTCTCGAGGTGGAGACCCAGTACTTC. Its translation is CASSLEVETQYF.

The chain employs TRBV11-1 and TRBJ2-1, with 7 bases lining up with TRBD2. Germline lookup yields CDR1 SGHAT and CDR2 FQDESV (reference sequence). The CDR3 is 15 amino acids. Unmatched junction bases numbered 4, after V lost 1 base and J lost 4 bases. The chain's CDR3 is CASSLVGGGYNEQFF. The CDR3, as DNA: TGTGCCAGCAGCTTAGTCGGCGGGGGATACAATGAGCAGTTCTTC.

This clonotype was observed at least ten times. The chain joins TRBV18 to TRBJ2-5; unclear D gene. Germline lookup yields CDR1 KGHSH and CDR2 LQKENI. The length of the CDR3 is 13 residues. The V and J ends lost 0 bases and 5 bases respectively, with 7 bases between them. CDR3 region: CASSPPGWETQYF. CDR3 coding DNA: TGTGCCAGCTCACCACCCGGGTGGGAGACCCAGTACTTC.

This clonotype has at least ten counts. V is TRBV12-3 or TRBV12-4 and J is TRBJ1-6, with TRBD1 identical over 9 bases. This CDR3 comprises 17 residues. V was pared by 3 bases and J by 6 bases, with 9 bases of the junction left unmatched. The CDR3 is CASSFGDDRGGNSPLHF. Here the CDR3 DNA reads TGTGCCAGCAGTTTCGGGGATGACAGGGGGGGTAATTCACCCCTCCACTTT.

This clonotype has only a few counts. The chain links TRBV20-1 to TRBJ2-7; TRBD2 agrees at 7 bases. The J segment lost 2 bases and the V segment lost 3 bases, leaving 7 bases of the junction unmatched. CDR3 length equals 14 residues. CDR1 and CDR2 (germline): DFQATT, SNEGSKA (reference sequence). The CDR3 DNA reads TGCAGTGCTAGGGACGCGGGAGAGGCCTACGAGCAGTACTTC. This encodes CSARDAGEAYEQYF.

This clonotype came up once. The rearrangement links TRBV5-6 to TRBJ1-4; tentatively, D is TRBD1 (6 bases). Per the germline V gene, CDR1 is SGHDT and CDR2 is YYEEEE. Trimming pared 4 bases from V and 7 bases from J, leaving 14 bases between. The CDR3 consists of 14 residues. The CDR3 sequence is CASSRGGICEKLFF. Here the CDR3 DNA reads TGTGCCAGCAGCCGCGGGGGCATCTGTGAAAAACTGTTTTTT.

This clonotype has ten or more counts. J is TRBJ2-2 and V is TRBV3-1; either TRBD1 or TRBD2 may fit D (5 bases each). The V and J ends lost 1 base and 5 bases respectively, with 11 bases between them. The CDR3 runs 15 residues. The V gene's germline CDR1 is LGHDT and CDR2 YNNKEL (reference sequence). DNA of the CDR3: TGTGCCAGCAGCCAAGGGGGGTCCAGAACCGGGGAGCTGTTTTTT. Translating it yields CASSQGGSRTGELFF.

This clonotype was seen at least ten times. The V and J genes are TRBV2 and TRBJ2-6; TRBD2 agrees at 8 bases. With 0 bases clipped from V and 1 base from J, the junction kept 8 bases outside the gene matches. Looked up from germline, CDR1 is SNHLY and CDR2 is FYNNEI. CDR3 length: 19 amino acids. The CDR3 DNA sequence: TGTGCCAGCAGTGAAGCTAAACCGGGAGGGCCGTCTGGGGCCAACGTCCTGACTTTC. The encoded protein is CASSEAKPGGPSGANVLTF.

The rearrangement links TRBV11-2 to TRBJ2-7; D is possibly TRBD1 (6 bases). V lost 5 bases and J lost 6, with 11 bases in between. The CDR3 totals 12 residues. Germline V lookup: CDR1 SGHAT, CDR2 FQNNGV. The CDR3 nucleotides are TGTGCCAGCAGCCGGACAGATTTCGAGCAGTACTTC. This sequence encodes CASSRTDFEQYF. Complete variable domain (other parts from reference TRBV11-2 and TRBJ2-7): EAGVAQSPRYKIIEKRQSVAFWCNPISGHATLYWYQQILGQGPKLLIQFQNNGVVDDSQLPKDRFSAERLKGVDSTLKIQPAKLEDSAVYLCASSRTDFEQYFGPGTRLTVT.

A note on this clonotype: At one end, the junction sequence differs from germline, possibly due to a read error. The gene calls are TRBV5-4 and TRBJ1-1, with a tentative D call TRBD1 (6 bases). The CDR3 sequence is 14 residues long. Germline V gene data show CDR1 as SGHNT and CDR2 as YYREEE (reference sequence). CDR3 loop: CASSWRGGNTGAFF. CDR3 bases: TGTGCCAGCAGCTGGAGGGGGGGGAACACTGGAGCTTTCTTT.

In this sample, this clonotype turned up a few times. The V and J genes are TRBV6-1 and TRBJ2-2, with D maybe TRBD2 (5 bases). The CDR3 covers 14 residues. From germline, CDR1 is MNHNS and CDR2 SASEGT. Trimming pared 8 bases from V and 2 bases from J, leaving 12 bases between. The CDR3, as DNA: TGTGCCAGCTTCCCCGGACTTAACACCGGGGAGCTGTTTTTT. It is translated as CASFPGLNTGELFF.

This clonotype was seen at least ten times. The V call is TRBV28, the J call TRBJ2-5, with D possibly being TRBD2 (6 bases). The CDR3 covers 13 residues. Germline CDR1 and CDR2: MDHEN and SYDVKM. Trimming took 8 bases from V and 1 from J, leaving 11 bases between them. The CDR3 region is CASETSTQETQYF. DNA of the CDR3: TGTGCCAGCGAGACTAGTACCCAAGAGACCCAGTACTTC.

This clonotype was recorded many times. The genes are TRBV7-3 and TRBJ2-2; 8 nucleotides match TRBD2. V lost 5 bases and J lost 6; bases outside the gene matches: 8. There are 15 residues in the CDR3. The germline V gene has CDR1 SGHTA and CDR2 FQGTGA. CDR3: CASSIGVAGSGELFF. For the CDR3, the DNA is TGTGCCAGCAGCATCGGGGTAGCGGGATCCGGGGAGCTGTTTTTT.

V is TRBV5-1 and J is TRBJ1-1, with D perhaps matching TRBD1 (5 bases). Germline V lookup: CDR1 SGHRS, CDR2 YFSETQ. Trimming stripped 2 bases from V and 5 bases from J, with 10 bases between. There are 13 residues in the CDR3. CDR3 coding DNA: TGCGCCAGCAGCTTCTCCCCAGGGACTGAAGCTTTCTTT. Amino acids: CASSFSPGTEAFF.

At least ten counts were recorded for this clonotype. The genes are TRBV6-1 and TRBJ2-5; no clear D gene. CDR3 size: 12 residues. The V end was cut by 2 bases, the J end by 5 bases, with 6 bases between. Germline V CDR1 and CDR2: MNHNS, SASEGT. CDR3 region: CASSERQETQYF. Here the CDR3 DNA reads TGTGCCAGCAGTGAAAGGCAGGAGACCCAGTACTTC.

This clonotype was seen ten or more times. The V and J genes are TRBV2 and TRBJ1-4; D is unclear. The CDR3 sequence is 13 residues long. Germline V gene lookup returns CDR1 SNHLY and CDR2 FYNNEI. V was trimmed by 8 bases and J by 4 bases, leaving 11 bases between them. In DNA form, the CDR3 reads TGTGCCAGCGCCACAGAGATTAATGAAAAACTGTTTTTT. The encoded protein is CASATEINEKLFF.

On this clonotype: The missing conserved phenylalanine or tryptophan at the end of this CDR3 makes a read error likely. The chain joins TRBV6-1 to TRBJ1-2, with a tentative D call TRBD1 (5 bases). Germline CDR1 reads MNHNS; CDR2 reads SASEGT. CDR3 length: 17 amino acids. Trimming took 1 base from V and 4 from J, leaving 19 bases between them. The CDR3 is CASSEGQGAGLGYGYTL. CDR3 DNA sequence: TGTGCCAGCAGTGAAGGTCAGGGTGCGGGTCTTGGCTATGGCTACACCCTC.

Ten or more counts support this clonotype. The chain couples TRBV3-1 to TRBJ2-7; the D gene is possibly TRBD2 (5 bases). The germline V gene has CDR1 LGHDT and CDR2 YNNKEL (reference sequence). Trimming took 2 bases from V and 5 from J, leaving 10 bases between them. The CDR3 loop spans 13 amino acids. CDR3 in DNA: TGTGCCAGCAGCCAAACTAGTGTCCACGAGCAGTACTTC. As protein: CASSQTSVHEQYF.

The table lists this clonotype with many counts. V usage is TRBV28 and J usage is TRBJ2-7, with 15 bases matching TRBD2. In germline, CDR1 is MDHEN, CDR2 SYDVKM. This CDR3 region has 18 residues. Trimming cost V 5 bases and J 1 base; bases outside gene matches: 9. As DNA, the CDR3 is TGTGCCAGCAGTGACCCGGGACTAGCGGGAGGAAATTCCTACGAGCAGTACTTC. Translated: CASSDPGLAGGNSYEQYF. The whole variable domain, remainder taken from reference TRBV28 and TRBJ2-7, is DVKVTQSSRYLVKRTGEKVFLECVQDMDHENMFWYRQDPGLGLRLIYFSYDVKMKEKGDIPEGYSVSREKKERFSLILESASTNQTSMYLCASSDPGLAGGNSYEQYFGPGTRLTVT.

This clonotype has a count of ten or more. This chain uses TRBV3-1 with TRBJ2-7; TRBD2 aligns across 10 bases. The germline CDR1 and CDR2 sequences are LGHDT and YNNKEL (reference sequence). CDR3 length equals 14 residues. V lost 3 bases to trimming and J lost 2 bases; unmatched junction nucleotides: 1. This chain's CDR3 is CASSQTSGPYEQYF. The CDR3 region has the DNA TGTGCCAGCAGCCAGACTAGCGGGCCCTACGAGCAGTACTTC.

The chain uses TRBV6-1 and TRBJ1-2; D is perhaps TRBD1 (5 bases). From germline, CDR1 is MNHNS and CDR2 SASEGT. The CDR3 runs 16 residues. V was pared by 8 bases and J by 0 bases, with 19 bases between. The CDR3 reads CASSSWGGDSNYGYTF. The CDR3 nucleotides are TGTGCCAGCTCATCCTGGGGCGGGGATTCTAACTATGGCTACACCTTC.

This clonotype was recorded at least ten times. The chain employs TRBV20-1 and TRBJ1-5, with TRBD1 as a possible D gene (5 bases). Trimming pared 2 bases from V and 1 base from J, leaving 9 bases between. CDR3 size: 14 residues. The germline V gene encodes CDR1 DFQATT and CDR2 SNEGSKA (reference sequence). This chain's CDR3 is CSARRGGSNQPQHF. The DNA of the CDR3 is TGCAGTGCTAGACGGGGCGGGAGCAATCAGCCCCAGCATTTT.

The table lists this clonotype with many counts. This chain connects TRBV2 to TRBJ1-1; no clear D. CDR3 size: 13 residues. The germline V gene has CDR1 SNHLY and CDR2 FYNNEI. V lost 4 bases and J lost 6, with 12 bases in between. The CDR3 nucleotides read TGTGCCAGCAGTGTGCGGGAGGAGGCTGAAGCTTTCTTT. This translates into CASSVREEAEAFF.

This clonotype occurred many times. The chain combines TRBV20-1 with TRBJ1-2, with TRBD1 matching 8 bases. Germline lookup yields CDR1 DFQATT and CDR2 SNEGSKA (reference sequence). Unmatched junction bases numbered 6, after V lost 5 bases and J lost 1 base. This CDR3 region has 14 residues. CDR3 sequence: CSAVDREGNYGYTF. Here the CDR3 DNA reads TGCAGTGCTGTGGACAGGGAGGGTAACTATGGCTACACCTTC.

Regarding this clonotype: A much larger clone sits a single nucleotide away, making a read error possible. The chain uses TRBV30 and TRBJ1-4, with 8 bases matching TRBD1. Germline CDR1 is GTSNPN and CDR2 is SVGIG (reference sequence). This CDR3 has 16 residues. The CDR3 protein is CARSPSSGQGNEKLFF. The CDR3, as DNA: TGTGCCCGGAGTCCCTCTAGTGGACAGGGAAATGAAAAACTGTTTTTT. Variable domain in full (rest from reference TRBV30 and TRBJ1-4): SQTIHQWPATLVQPVGSPLSLECTVEGTSNPNLYWYRQAAGRGLQLLFYSVGIGQISSEVPQNLSASRPQDRQFILSSKKLLLSDSGFYLCARSPSSGQGNEKLFFGSGTQLSVL.